These 21 T cell receptor beta chains were sequenced from one sample in a study of blood T cell repertoires in COVID-19. Repertoires were generated with immunoSEQ multiplex PCR, while TCRdb's copy carries only in-frame clones and drops some. In the table there are about 95,000 clones, under 90% of which are singletons. The specimen was peripheral blood. The receptor set was obtained from a human donor in a cohort sampled during active COVID-19.

The chain combines TRBV6-5 with TRBJ2-3, with 14 bases matching TRBD2. J gave up 4 bases and V 6 bases, and 3 bases lay outside the gene matches. CDR1 and CDR2 (germline): MNHEY, SVGAGI. There are 15 residues in the CDR3. The CDR3 reads CASRVTSGGADTQYF. CDR3 DNA sequence: TGTGCCAGCAGAGTGACTAGCGGGGGGGCAGATACGCAGTATTTT.

The chain uses TRBV9 and TRBJ2-5, with 7 bases fitting TRBD2. CDR1 and CDR2 (germline): SGDLS, YYNGEE. V was pared by 3 bases and J by 3 bases, with 8 bases of the junction left unmatched. The CDR3 has 15 residues. The CDR3 loop is CASSAGRGGEETQYF. The CDR3 nucleotides read TGTGCCAGCAGCGCCGGTCGGGGAGGGGAAGAGACCCAGTACTTC.

The chain couples TRBV9 to TRBJ2-1; 16 bases are a match to TRBD2. CDR1 and CDR2 from the germline V gene are SGDLS and YYNGEE. CDR3 length: 16 amino acids. V lost 0 bases and J lost 9; bases outside the gene matches: 3. The CDR3: CASSVAGTSGRGEQFF. The CDR3 DNA is TGTGCCAGCAGCGTAGCAGGGACTAGCGGGAGGGGTGAGCAGTTCTTC.

In this sample, this clone is medium-sized. The V call is TRBV13, the J call TRBJ1-5; perhaps TRBD1 as D (6 bases). The germline V gene has CDR1 PRHDT and CDR2 FYEKMQ (reference sequence). The CDR3 extends over 14 amino acids. V dropped 6 bases and J dropped 6 bases, with 15 bases sitting between them. In DNA form, the CDR3 reads TGTGCCAGCAGTATACAGGGATTGTCTCAGCCCCAGCATTTT. Translated, it gives CASSIQGLSQPQHF.

The CDR3 DNA reads TGCGCCAGCAGCCGGGGACTAGCGGGGGCGAACACCGGGGAGCTGTTTTTT. Translated: CASSRGLAGANTGELFF. This chain connects TRBV4-1 to TRBJ2-2, with TRBD2 matching over 14 bases. V was clipped by 4 bases and J by 0 bases; unmatched bases: 1. CDR1 MGHRA and CDR2 YSYEKL come from the germline V gene. The length of the CDR3 is 17 residues.

The V and J genes are TRBV5-1 and TRBJ2-3; 15 nucleotides agree with TRBD2. After removal of 4 bases from V and 0 bases from J, the junction contained 3 bases not matched to a gene. Germline lookup yields CDR1 SGHRS and CDR2 YFSETQ. This CDR3 is built from 17 residues. For the CDR3, the DNA is TGCGCCAGCAGCAGGACTAGCGGGAGGGCTAGCACAGATACGCAGTATTTT. The encoded protein is CASSRTSGRASTDTQYF.

This chain uses TRBV11-2 with TRBJ2-7; TRBD1 aligns across 9 bases. This CDR3 region has 15 residues. Germline V gives CDR1 SGHAT, CDR2 FQNNGV. V dropped 5 bases and J dropped 0; count of bases not matched to a gene: 5. The CDR3 DNA sequence: TGTGCCAGCAGCGCCATACAGGGGGCCTCCTACGAGCAGTACTTC. This gives the protein CASSAIQGASYEQYF. The full variable domain, rest sourced from reference TRBV11-2 and TRBJ2-7, is EAGVAQSPRYKIIEKRQSVAFWCNPISGHATLYWYQQILGQGPKLLIQFQNNGVVDDSQLPKDRFSAERLKGVDSTLKIQPAKLEDSAVYLCASSAIQGASYEQYFGPGTRLTVT.

This clone was picked up a small number of times. This chain joins TRBV29-1 and TRBJ1-1, with D possibly matching TRBD1 (6 bases). The V and J ends lost 7 bases and 3 bases respectively, with 12 bases between them. The CDR3 consists of 12 residues. Per germline, CDR1 SQVTM and CDR2 ANQGSEA. CDR3 bases: TGCAGCGCCTACAGGGCTGACACTGAAGCTTTCTTT. Its translation: CSAYRADTEAFF. The full variable domain, its missing parts supplied by reference TRBV29-1 and TRBJ1-1, is SAVISQKPSRDICQRGTSLTIQCQVDSQVTMMFWYRQQPGQSLTLIATANQGSEATYESGFVIDKFPISRPNLTFSTLTVSNMSPEDSSIYLCSAYRADTEAFFGQGTRLTVV.

The chain recombines TRBV30 with TRBJ1-2; TRBD1 agrees at 8 bases. Trimming removed 5 bases from V and 2 bases from J; junction bases left unmatched: 10. Germline V gives CDR1 GTSNPN, CDR2 SVGIG (reference sequence). The CDR3 contains 15 residues. For the CDR3, the DNA is TGTGCCTGGGCCATCCGGGACAGGTCGAACTATGGCTACACCTTC. It encodes CAWAIRDRSNYGYTF.

V gene TRBV28 combines with J gene TRBJ2-5, with 7 bases identical to TRBD1. This CDR3 is built from 14 residues. CDR1 and CDR2 (germline): MDHEN, SYDVKM. After removal of 5 bases from V and 10 bases from J, the junction contained 13 bases not matched to a gene. CDR3 nucleotides: TGTGCCAGCAGTCCCCACCGGGACAGTGTCGGCCAGTACTTC. Translated, it gives CASSPHRDSVGQYF.

The rearrangement links TRBV9 to TRBJ1-6; TRBD1 aligns across 9 bases. The CDR3 is 17 residues long. Losses at the gene ends were 3 bases for V and 6 bases for J; bases not matched to a gene: 10. Per germline, CDR1 SGDLS and CDR2 YYNGEE. CDR3 amino acids: CASSALGQGRLNSPLHF. CDR3 sequence (DNA): TGTGCCAGCAGCGCCCTCGGACAGGGGCGACTTAATTCACCCCTCCACTTT.

V usage is TRBV6-5 and J usage is TRBJ1-1, with D uncertain. This CDR3 is built from 12 residues. Germline V gene lookup returns CDR1 MNHEY and CDR2 SVGAGI. Trimming pared 6 bases from V and 0 bases from J, leaving 5 bases between. The CDR3 DNA sequence: TGTGCCAGCAGAACTGTGAACACTGAAGCTTTCTTT. Residues: CASRTVNTEAFF.

In nucleotides, the CDR3 is TGTGCCAGCACCCTCCCGGACAGGGGGGTAGGTGAGCAGTTCTTC. Translating gives CASTLPDRGVGEQFF. The chain joins TRBV13 to TRBJ2-1, with 10 bases that match TRBD1. There are 15 residues in the CDR3. J gave up 9 bases and V 7 bases, and 12 bases lay outside the gene matches. Germline V CDR1 and CDR2: PRHDT, FYEKMQ (reference sequence).

V is TRBV2 and J is TRBJ1-2; TRBD1 matches 8 bases. The V segment lost 6 bases and the J segment 6 bases; nucleotides outside the gene matches: 9. The CDR3 has 14 residues. The germline CDR1 and CDR2 sequences are SNHLY and FYNNEI. CDR3 in amino acids: CASSPEQGAHGYTF. The CDR3 DNA reads as TGTGCCAGCAGCCCGGAGCAGGGGGCCCATGGCTACACCTTC.

The count of this clone is one. The V and J genes are TRBV29-1 and TRBJ1-5, with 8 bases matching TRBD1. The CDR3 runs to 13 residues. Trimming took 7 bases from V and 2 from J; bases not matched to a gene: 4. CDR1 is SQVTM, CDR2 ANQGSEA, per germline. The CDR3, as DNA: TGCAGCGCTGGACAGGGTGGCAATCAGCCCCAGCATTTT. Translation: CSAGQGGNQPQHF. The entire variable domain, with the rest obtained from reference TRBV29-1 and TRBJ1-5, is as follows: SAVISQKPSRDICQRGTSLTIQCQVDSQVTMMFWYRQQPGQSLTLIATANQGSEATYESGFVIDKFPISRPNLTFSTLTVSNMSPEDSSIYLCSAGQGGNQPQHFGDGTRLSIL.

J is TRBJ1-2 and V is TRBV7-2, with 8 bases lining up with TRBD1. This CDR3 spans 12 amino acids. Germline CDR1 reads SGHTA; CDR2 reads FQGNSA. This CDR3 is CAGQGPNYGYTF. The CDR3 DNA sequence: TGTGCAGGACAGGGACCTAACTATGGCTACACCTTC.

The gene calls are TRBV20-1 and TRBJ1-5, with D hard to call. In germline, CDR1 is DFQATT, CDR2 SNEGSKA (reference sequence). Deletions cut 3 bases from V and 3 bases from J, with 18 bases between. CDR3 length: 16 residues. The DNA of the CDR3 is TGCAGTGCTAGTCCCCAGGTTCGTACGTCCAATCAGCCCCAGCATTTT. Amino acid sequence: CSASPQVRTSNQPQHF.

The chain employs TRBV18 and TRBJ2-3; TRBD2 matches at 8 bases. The CDR3 contains 17 residues. The germline V gene has CDR1 KGHSH and CDR2 LQKENI. With V trimmed by 0 bases and J by 3 bases, 8 bases remained unmatched. The CDR3 protein is CASSPPPELAGTDTQYF. In DNA form, the CDR3 reads TGTGCCAGCTCACCACCCCCCGAGTTAGCGGGAACAGATACGCAGTATTTT.

This clone was seen a handful of times. The sample holds other DNA sequences that translate to the same CDR3. This chain links TRBV20-1 with TRBJ1-2, with no clear D. Germline loops: CDR1 DFQATT, CDR2 SNEGSKA (reference sequence). The germline V and J ends were trimmed by 6 bases and 5 bases, with 7 bases remaining between them. There are 10 residues in the CDR3. The CDR3 DNA reads TGCAGTGCGTTTCAGTATGGCTACACCTTC. This encodes CSAFQYGYTF.

This clone was seen many times. The chain carries TRBV5-1 and TRBJ1-1, with D maybe TRBD1 (5 bases). The CDR3 has 13 amino acids. Trimming cost V 2 bases and J 2 bases, with 7 bases left between them. Germline V gene data show CDR1 as SGHRS and CDR2 as YFSETQ. CDR3 region: CASSFQGNTEAFF. The CDR3 coding sequence is TGCGCCAGCAGCTTTCAGGGAAACACTGAAGCTTTCTTT.

The chain combines TRBV4-3 with TRBJ2-7; no firm D call. There are 14 residues in the CDR3. CDR1 is LGHNA and CDR2 is YSLEER in the germline V gene. V shed 0 bases and J shed 7 bases, with 13 bases lying between them. The CDR3 is CASSQDQKSWEQYF. DNA of the CDR3: TGCGCCAGCAGCCAAGATCAGAAGTCCTGGGAGCAGTACTTC.